These 13 T cell receptor beta chains share one sample of origin, sequenced in a study of shared T cell receptors in the human thymus. Assay: immunoSEQ multiplex PCR; the TCRdb copy retains only in-frame clones and omits some. This table has some 760,000 clones, approximately 83% appearing once. This same sample was also taken into another study, of human thymus T cells.

Sequencing was carried out using thymocytes. These receptors were taken from a girl under two years old with a congenital heart defect.

The genes are TRBV11-2 and TRBJ1-1, with 7 bases lining up with TRBD1. The germline CDR1 and CDR2 sequences are SGHAT and FQNNGV. The CDR3 totals 19 residues. Trimming took 0 bases from V and 4 from J; bases not matched to a gene: 17. The CDR3: CASSLDLSRPGTDLTEAFF. The CDR3 DNA sequence: TGTGCCAGCAGCTTAGATCTCTCGCGTCCCGGGACAGATCTCACTGAAGCTTTCTTT.

This sequence joins TRBV25-1 and TRBJ1-1; 7 nucleotides agree with TRBD1. This CDR3 region has 16 residues. Trimming removed 4 bases from V and 4 bases from J; junction bases left unmatched: 12. Germline V gene lookup returns CDR1 MGHDK and CDR2 SYGVNS. CDR3 nucleotides: TGTGCCAGCAGTGTTTACGGGACAGTGGGTGGCACTGAAGCTTTCTTT. Its translation is CASSVYGTVGGTEAFF.

V is TRBV30 and J is TRBJ1-1; maybe TRBD1 (5 bases). The CDR3 consists of 15 residues. Per the germline V gene, CDR1 is GTSNPN and CDR2 is SVGIG (reference sequence). The V end was cut by 1 base, the J end by 3 bases, with 15 bases between. CDR3 DNA sequence: TGTGCCTGGAGTGAGGTGTTGGGAGGGGACACTGAAGCTTTCTTT. This encodes CAWSEVLGGDTEAFF.

This chain joins TRBV15 and TRBJ1-2, with a possible D match to TRBD1 (6 bases). V shed 0 bases and J shed 1 base, with 24 bases lying between them. The CDR3 loop spans 20 amino acids. Germline loops: CDR1 LNHNV, CDR2 YYDKDF (reference sequence). CDR3 in amino acids: CATSRDLATRGQPLNYGYTF. The CDR3 bases are TGTGCCACCAGCAGAGATTTGGCGACTCGTGGACAGCCACTTAACTATGGCTACACCTTC. The variable domain in full, with the rest retrieved from reference TRBV15 and TRBJ1-2, is DAMVIQNPRYQVTQFGKPVTLSCSQTLNHNVMYWYQQKSSQAPKLLFHYYDKDFNNEADTPDNFQSRRPNTSFCFLDIRSPGLGDTAMYLCATSRDLATRGQPLNYGYTFGSGTRLTVV.

In DNA, the CDR3 is TGTGCCAGCAGCCTCGGGACAGGGGAATTACGCACTGAAGCTTTCTTT. As protein: CASSLGTGELRTEAFF. The rearrangement links TRBV14 to TRBJ1-1; 10 bases are shared with TRBD1. Germline CDR1 reads SGHDN; CDR2 reads FVKESK. CDR3 length: 16 amino acids. V lost 4 bases and J lost 4; bases outside the gene matches: 9.

This chain joins TRBV27 and TRBJ1-1, with D unclear. The CDR3 totals 18 residues. Deletions cut 6 bases from V and 0 bases from J, with 23 bases between. Germline lookup yields CDR1 MNHEY and CDR2 SMNVEV (reference sequence). CDR3 in amino acids: CASSPSRRKGCLNTEAFF. In DNA form, the CDR3 reads TGTGCCAGCAGCCCCTCTCGGAGGAAAGGTTGCTTGAACACTGAAGCTTTCTTT.

The chain uses TRBV28 and TRBJ2-3; D is unclear. CDR3 size: 20 residues. The germline V gene encodes CDR1 MDHEN and CDR2 SYDVKM. V was trimmed by 1 base and J by 1 base, leaving 24 bases between them. Written as DNA, the CDR3 is TGTGCCAGCAGTTTATCCCCCCCCCAGGCCCCGCATCTGGGCACAGATACGCAGTATTTT. It yields the protein CASSLSPPQAPHLGTDTQYF.

The chain joins TRBV7-9 to TRBJ2-2; 10 bases line up with TRBD1. CDR3 length: 19 amino acids. V dropped 5 bases and J dropped 0; count of bases not matched to a gene: 12. Germline-derived CDR1 and CDR2 are SEHNR and FQNEAQ (reference sequence). The CDR3 sequence: CASSQFRDRGGSNTGELFF. CDR3 DNA: TGTGCCAGCAGCCAGTTCCGGGACAGGGGAGGTTCGAACACCGGGGAGCTGTTTTTT.

V usage is TRBV19 and J usage is TRBJ2-1; 13 nucleotides agree with TRBD2. Per the germline V gene, CDR1 is LNHDA and CDR2 is SQIVND (reference sequence). V gave up 5 bases and J gave up 4 bases; unmatched junction bases: 8. The CDR3 contains 17 residues. As DNA, the CDR3 is TGTGCCAGTAGTCCTCGGACTAGCGGGGGACTATACAATGAGCAGTTCTTC. It yields the protein CASSPRTSGGLYNEQFF.

The gene calls are TRBV30 and TRBJ1-3; D is possibly TRBD1 (6 bases). V dropped 5 bases and J dropped 2 bases, with 19 bases sitting between them. The CDR3 extends over 16 amino acids. The germline gives CDR1 GTSNPN, CDR2 SVGIG (reference sequence). CDR3 region: CAWAEKIDRTGNTIYF. The CDR3 nucleotides are TGTGCCTGGGCTGAAAAAATTGACAGGACTGGAAACACCATATATTTT.

This chain joins TRBV4-2 and TRBJ2-3, with a possible D match to TRBD2 (6 bases). The CDR3 sequence is 14 residues long. Per the germline V gene, CDR1 is LGHNA and CDR2 is YNFKEQ. Deletions cut 3 bases from V and 5 bases from J, with 12 bases between. The CDR3 sequence is CASSHSLGGDTQYF. The CDR3 nucleotides are TGTGCCAGCAGCCACTCACTGGGGGGAGATACGCAGTATTTT.

In this sample, this clone turned up once. V and J are TRBV18 and TRBJ2-7; TRBD1 is a possible D gene (5 bases). From germline, CDR1 is KGHSH and CDR2 LQKENI. The CDR3 has 14 residues. The V gene lost 4 bases and the J gene lost 6 bases, with 16 bases spanning the gap. Here the CDR3 DNA reads TGTGCCAGCTCACTCCCGGCCAGGGATGGCGAGCAGTACTTC. This encodes CASSLPARDGEQYF.

V gene TRBV6-4 combines with J gene TRBJ1-1, with a weak D call TRBD1 (5 bases). CDR1 is MRHNA and CDR2 is SNTAGT in the germline V gene. CDR3 length equals 15 residues. Trimming removed 6 bases from V and 1 base from J, with 15 bases in between. In DNA form, the CDR3 reads TGTGCCAGCAGACCCCGGGTAGGGGAGAACACTGAAGCTTTCTTT. Encoded protein: CASRPRVGENTEAFF.